This TCR beta chain was identified during a study of Ad26.COV2.S vaccination and SARS-CoV-2 variants (dated by TCRdb to the early 2020s). Broadly, across the study: Vaccine-arm donors were drawn from COV1001, a multicentre, randomized, double-blind, placebo-controlled phase I-IIa trial of Ad26.COV2.S in healthy adults. Ad26.COV2.S was given intramuscularly at 5x10^10 or 1x10^11 viral particles, as a single shot or as two shots 56 days apart. The specificity and breadth of SARS-CoV-2-reactive T cell receptors after Ad26.COV2.S vaccination were assessed by TCRbeta repertoire sequencing. The TCR-sequenced set comprised roughly 30 samples: some 20 Ad26.COV2.S vaccine recipients, 5 placebo recipients and 8 SARS-CoV-2 convalescent individuals. Participants in the trial were split at random into five groups of five each, receiving low-dose or high-dose Ad26.COV2.S once or twice, or else placebo on both occasions. Investigators remained blinded to trial group allocation during experiments and outcome assessment. The paper as a whole reports these results and caveats: Non-spike TCR breadth was comparable between vaccine and placebo recipients, consistent with the vaccine containing only spike. The study was not powered for comparison of responses between vaccine doses or regimens. The authors noted that total T cell responses may have been underestimated by the TCR breadth and depth analyses. After vaccination, substantial breadth of spike-specific CD8+ and CD4+ T cell responses was reported. Spike-specific TCR breadth was higher in Ad26.COV2.S recipients than in placebo recipients (P = 0.0014).

V is pruned by 3 bases and J by 8 bases, leaving 7 bases of the junction without a gene match. Taken from the germline V gene (reference sequence), the CDR1 and CDR2 loops are LGHDT and YNNKEL. The CDR3 goes from the cysteine to the phenylalanine over 15 residues. Of all the DNA, just the CDR3 is kept, 45 bases in frame from base 1. A note on this clone: Its antigen target is currently unknown. No much larger clone exists at a distance of one base, and base qualities are not known.

The immunoSEQ Assay was used to sequence TCRbeta CDR3 regions. After extraction, genomic DNA underwent amplification by bias-controlled multiplex PCR, followed by high-throughput sequencing. The paper's processing steps were these. To quantify the absolute abundance of every unique TCRbeta CDR3 region, sequences were collapsed and filtered. T cell fraction was estimated by normalization of TCRbeta template counts to usable DNA, with usable DNA being measured through amplification of reference genes present in all nucleated cells. Repertoire TCRs were annotated as SARS-CoV-2-specific when V gene, CDR3 amino acid sequence and J gene were exactly matched to a known reactive TCR set. The reference SARS-CoV-2 TCR set was derived from MIRA and filtered for enrichment in COVID-19-positive ImmuneCODE repertoires, a step that removed public or cross-reactive TCRs. Based on the MIRA antigens, annotated TCRs were further analysed at the level of specific ORF or position within ORF. Breadth was defined as annotated unique rearrangements over total unique productive rearrangements; depth was the summed frequency of those rearrangements. Two-sided Wilcoxon rank-sum tests were used to compare TCR breadth between groups. TCRdb obtained this table from immuneACCESS and retained in-frame rearrangements with V and J assigned. These tables miss some clones; where compared with another copy, unresolved V genes account for less than half of the shortfall, and the remainder is unexplained. That table supplies the V and J calls and clone size; D and trimming were determined from the DNA. The sample records 410,000 or so clones, about 90% of which are singletons. The ten largest clones capture around 1.7% of the sample.

This specimen's treatment or condition label, per the study, means: some 19 received Ad26.COV2.S at low or high dose, single or two shots; roughly five received placebo; per-sample allocation not given. For vaccine and placebo recipients, the sequenced repertoires came from samples collected on day 63 after the first injection. In Cohort 1b, roughly 25 adults aged 18-55 years were enrolled at a single site in Boston, USA, between 29 July and 7 August 2020. As a vaccine, Ad26.COV2.S was a replication-incompetent adenovirus type 26 vector that expressed a prefusion-stabilized SARS-CoV-2 spike protein derived from the original Wuhan strain.

Sample: peripheral blood, taken in a trial of Ad26.COV2.S vaccine versus placebo. The receptor's source is a person between 18 and 65 years old who received the Ad26.COV2.S COVID-19 vaccine or a placebo. This chain joins TRBV3-1 (or the pseudogene TRBV3-2) to TRBJ1-4, with 9 middle bases fitting TRBD1. The DNA is TGTGCCAGCAGCCAGGATGGGACAGGGAACGAAAAACTGTTTTTT. Its protein product is CASSQDGTGNEKLFF.